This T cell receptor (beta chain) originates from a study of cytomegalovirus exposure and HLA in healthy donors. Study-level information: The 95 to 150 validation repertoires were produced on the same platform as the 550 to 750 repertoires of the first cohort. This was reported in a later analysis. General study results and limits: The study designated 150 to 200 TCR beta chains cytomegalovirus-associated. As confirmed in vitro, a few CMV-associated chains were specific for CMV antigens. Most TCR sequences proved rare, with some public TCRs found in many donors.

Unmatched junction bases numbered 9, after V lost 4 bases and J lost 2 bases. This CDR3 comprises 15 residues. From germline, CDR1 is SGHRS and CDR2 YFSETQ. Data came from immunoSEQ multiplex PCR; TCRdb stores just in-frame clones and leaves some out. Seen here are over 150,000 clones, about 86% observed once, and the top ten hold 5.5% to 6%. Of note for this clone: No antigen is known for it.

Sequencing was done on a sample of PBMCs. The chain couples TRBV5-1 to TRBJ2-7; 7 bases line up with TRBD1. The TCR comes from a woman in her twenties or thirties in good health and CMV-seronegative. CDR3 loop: CASSPGQPTTYEQYF. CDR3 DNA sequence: TGCGCCAGCAGCCCGGGACAGCCTACGACCTACGAGCAGTACTTC.